Listed here are 20 T cell receptor beta chains from one sample, sequenced in a study of PD-1 blockade in classical Hodgkin lymphoma. Each and every patient relapsed after autologous stem cell transplantation, and patients got differing brentuximab vedotin exposure. Thawed PBMCs underwent magnetic negative selection to yield purified CD4+ T cells. Data came from immunoSEQ multiplex PCR; TCRdb stores just in-frame clones and leaves some out. The repertoire holds 30,000 to 40,000 clones, with approximately 90% as singletons. Source: CD4+ T cells from blood, taken at baseline. All receptors come from a human donor with classical Hodgkin lymphoma.

The J gene is TRBJ2-2, the V gene TRBV5-1; D is uncertain. V was cut by 0 bases and J by 10 bases, with 10 bases left in between. CDR3 length equals 13 residues. Per germline, CDR1 SGHRS and CDR2 YFSETQ. The CDR3 protein is CASSLGGSLELFF. For the CDR3, the DNA is TGCGCCAGCAGCTTGGGCGGCAGCTTGGAGCTGTTTTTT.

The chain is built from TRBV29-1 and TRBJ1-1, with D unclear. This CDR3 contains 11 residues. Germline CDR1 is SQVTM and CDR2 is ANQGSEA. Between the trimmed V and J ends, which lost 4 bases and 4 bases, there was a span of 7 bases. DNA of the CDR3: TGCAGCGTTGGTCCAGCCACTGAAGCTTTCTTT. This sequence encodes CSVGPATEAFF.

There are a few counts of this clone. The chain uses TRBV27 and TRBJ1-1, with D unclear. The length of the CDR3 is 16 residues. The V gene's germline CDR1 is MNHEY and CDR2 SMNVEV (reference sequence). V lost 5 bases, J lost 0 bases, and 16 bases lay in between. The CDR3 DNA is TGTGCCAGCAGTGCTCGGCCCTTTTCCATGAACACTGAAGCTTTCTTT. Residues: CASSARPFSMNTEAFF.

This clone was found once. The J gene is TRBJ1-5, the V gene TRBV19; 8 bases match TRBD1. The germline V gene encodes CDR1 LNHDA and CDR2 SQIVND (reference sequence). CDR3 length: 18 residues. The V and J ends lost 0 bases and 7 bases, in that order; junction bases with no gene match: 14. Written as DNA, the CDR3 is TGTGCCAGTAGTATAGAGGAGTGGCGGACAGGGACTCGGCAGCCCCAGCATTTT. The encoded protein is CASSIEEWRTGTRQPQHF.

The rearrangement links TRBV18 to TRBJ1-2, with 8 positions matching TRBD1. CDR1 is KGHSH and CDR2 is LQKENI in the germline V gene. CDR3 length: 20 amino acids. Trimming cost V 0 bases and J 14 bases; bases outside gene matches: 29. The CDR3 DNA is TGTGCCAGCTCACCACCGGGACAGGCCGTGGACCCGCCACCCCTCTCCTCGTCTACCTTC. Its protein product is CASSPPGQAVDPPPLSSSTF.

This chain joins TRBV5-1 and TRBJ2-3, with D possibly matching TRBD1 (6 bases). The CDR3 contains 17 residues. Germline values: CDR1 SGHRS, CDR2 YFSETQ. V was clipped by 5 bases and J by 2 bases, with 21 bases between them. The chain's CDR3 is CASSHRPAGANTDTQYF. The DNA for the CDR3 is TGCGCCAGCAGTCACAGGCCGGCAGGGGCAAACACAGATACGCAGTATTTT.

The chain couples TRBV18 to TRBJ2-1; 11 nucleotides match TRBD2. CDR3 length: 21 residues. V was pared by 2 bases and J by 2 bases, with 17 bases of the junction left unmatched. Germline CDR1 is KGHSH and CDR2 is LQKENI. As DNA, the CDR3 is TGTGCCAGCTCACCAATCAACAGCCGAGGTCTAGCGGGAGGCCCCTACAATGAGCAGTTCTTC. It specifies CASSPINSRGLAGGPYNEQFF. The variable domain in full, with the rest retrieved from reference TRBV18 and TRBJ2-1, is NAGVMQNPRHLVRRRGQEARLRCSPMKGHSHVYWYRQLPEEGLKFMVYLQKENIIDESGMPKERFSAEFPKEGPSILRIQQVVRGDSAAYFCASSPINSRGLAGGPYNEQFFGPGTRLTVL.

The table lists this clone with a few counts. The chain joins TRBV4-1 to TRBJ1-1, with 7 bases aligning to TRBD1. The CDR3 has 16 amino acids. The germline gives CDR1 MGHRA, CDR2 YSYEKL. Trimming cost V 4 bases and J 1 base; bases outside gene matches: 9. The CDR3 DNA follows: TGCGCCAGCAGCCCGGGCAGGGGGGAGAGGAACACTGAAGCTTTCTTT. This gives the protein CASSPGRGERNTEAFF.

This chain links TRBV11-1 with TRBJ2-7, with 8 bases lining up with TRBD1. This CDR3 comprises 14 residues. The junction had 5 bases not matched to a gene; V was cut back by 5 bases and J by 2 bases. Germline V lookup: CDR1 SGHAT, CDR2 FQDESV (reference sequence). Here the CDR3 reads CASSPRTGPYEQYF. The CDR3, as DNA: TGTGCCAGCAGCCCCCGGACAGGGCCCTACGAGCAGTACTTC.

The rearrangement links TRBV19 to TRBJ2-5; 14 nucleotides agree with TRBD2. Looked up from germline, CDR1 is LNHDA and CDR2 is SQIVND (reference sequence). V trimming: 4 bases; J trimming: 5 bases; junction bases outside the gene matches: 9. CDR3 length: 17 amino acids. The CDR3 DNA reads TGTGCCAGTAGTAAGCTAGAGGGACTAGCGGGAGCGGAGACCCAGTACTTC. Translation gives CASSKLEGLAGAETQYF.

The CDR3 here is CSVGAPGAAYSNQPQHF. In nucleotides, the CDR3 is TGCAGCGTTGGGGCGCCCGGGGCGGCGTATAGCAATCAGCCCCAGCATTTT. This chain links TRBV29-1 with TRBJ1-5; possible D gene TRBD1, 5 bases. V was trimmed by 4 bases and J by 0 bases, leaving 19 bases between them. CDR1 is SQVTM and CDR2 is ANQGSEA in the germline V gene. CDR3 length: 17 residues.

V gene TRBV18 combines with J gene TRBJ2-2; no reliable D call. The CDR3 length is 15 residues. Germline V CDR1 and CDR2: KGHSH, LQKENI. V dropped 4 bases and J dropped 5 bases, with 14 bases sitting between them. The CDR3 sequence: CASSRVGLMTGELFF. The CDR3 region has the DNA TGTGCCAGCTCACGGGTCGGGCTGATGACCGGGGAGCTGTTTTTT.

The CDR3 sequence is CASNDPLRKQFF. DNA for the CDR3: TGTGCCAGCAACGACCCCTTACGGAAGCAGTTCTTC. This chain connects TRBV27 to TRBJ2-1; D not resolved. This CDR3 region has 12 residues. The V gene lost 7 bases and the J gene lost 11 bases, with 15 bases spanning the gap. Germline values: CDR1 MNHEY, CDR2 SMNVEV (reference sequence).

The chain is built from TRBV29-1 and TRBJ1-2, with TRBD1 matching over 7 bases. This CDR3 spans 13 amino acids. V trimming: 6 bases; J trimming: 5 bases; junction bases outside the gene matches: 9. Germline CDR1 and CDR2: SQVTM and ANQGSEA. As DNA, the CDR3 is TGCAGCGTGGGCCGGGAGACAGGGTATGGCTACACCTTC. Translating it yields CSVGRETGYGYTF. Combining the CDR3 with reference TRBV29-1 and TRBJ1-2 gives the whole variable domain SAVISQKPSRDICQRGTSLTIQCQVDSQVTMMFWYRQQPGQSLTLIATANQGSEATYESGFVIDKFPISRPNLTFSTLTVSNMSPEDSSIYLCSVGRETGYGYTFGSGTRLTVV.

V is TRBV5-5 and J is TRBJ1-4; 7 bases line up with TRBD1. From germline, CDR1 is SGHKS and CDR2 YYEKEE (reference sequence). The CDR3 contains 15 residues. J was trimmed by 2 bases and V by 1 base; bases with no gene match: 2. The CDR3 DNA reads as TGTGCCAGCAGCTTGTTACAGGGGACTAATGAAAAACTGTTTTTT. Protein: CASSLLQGTNEKLFF.

This rearrangement joins TRBV7-8 to TRBJ2-4, with D perhaps TRBD1 (6 bases). Trimming took 2 bases from V and 1 from J, leaving 12 bases between them. CDR1 is SGHVS and CDR2 is FQNEAQ in the germline V gene. The length of the CDR3 is 16 residues. CDR3: CASSLSHTGAKNIQYF. CDR3 nucleotide sequence: TGTGCCAGCAGCTTATCCCATACAGGGGCCAAAAACATTCAGTACTTC. The whole variable domain, filled in from reference TRBV7-8 and TRBJ2-4, reads GAGVSQSPRYKVAKRGQDVALRCDPISGHVSLFWYQQALGQGPEFLTYFQNEAQLDKSGLPSDRFFAERPEGSVSTLKIQRTQQEDSAVYLCASSLSHTGAKNIQYFGAGTRLSVL.

This chain joins TRBV28 and TRBJ1-3; possibly TRBD1 for D (6 bases). The germline V and J ends were trimmed by 6 bases and 6 bases, with 12 bases remaining between them. The CDR3 length is 13 residues. Germline values: CDR1 MDHEN, CDR2 SYDVKM. CDR3 coding DNA: TGTGCCAGCAGGGACAGTCGGACAAACACCATATATTTT. This gives the protein CASRDSRTNTIYF.

This sequence joins TRBV6-1 and TRBJ2-2, with 10 bases that match TRBD2. Germline assignment: CDR1 MNHNS and CDR2 SASEGT. The CDR3 consists of 15 residues. J was trimmed by 4 bases and V by 5 bases; bases with no gene match: 4. Here the CDR3 reads CASSLAGAFTGELFF. CDR3 coding DNA: TGTGCCAGCAGTCTAGCGGGAGCCTTCACCGGGGAGCTGTTTTTT.

The chain joins TRBV30 to TRBJ2-5, with D unclear. Germline V gene data show CDR1 as GTSNPN and CDR2 as SVGIG (reference sequence). V gave up 0 bases and J gave up 2 bases, with 1 base separating them. This CDR3 contains 11 residues. CDR3 amino acids: CAWSVQETQYF. The CDR3 nucleotides read TGTGCCTGGAGTGTACAAGAGACCCAGTACTTC. Full variable domain (rest looked up from reference TRBV30 and TRBJ2-5): SQTIHQWPATLVQPVGSPLSLECTVEGTSNPNLYWYRQAAGRGLQLLFYSVGIGQISSEVPQNLSASRPQDRQFILSSKKLLLSDSGFYLCAWSVQETQYFGPGTRLLVL.

This clone was seen once. The V call is TRBV5-1, the J call TRBJ2-1; 13 nucleotides line up with TRBD2. This CDR3 comprises 17 residues. Germline CDR1 and CDR2: SGHRS and YFSETQ. The junction had 11 bases not matched to a gene; V was cut back by 5 bases and J by 6 bases. The CDR3 spells CASRLGLAGLPANEQFF. CDR3 bases: TGCGCCAGCAGACTGGGACTAGCGGGACTGCCTGCCAATGAGCAGTTCTTC. Filled out from reference TRBV5-1 and TRBJ2-1, the complete variable domain reads KAGVTQTPRYLIKTRGQQVTLSCSPISGHRSVSWYQQTPGQGLQFLFEYFSETQRNKGNFPGRFSGRQFSNSRSEMNVSTLELGDSALYLCASRLGLAGLPANEQFFGPGTRLTVL.